This entry lists 24 T cell receptor beta chains sequenced from one sample in a study of T cells in Graves' hyperthyroidism and ophthalmopathy. TCR beta CDR3 sequences were amplified from RNA transcripts. Researchers ran a first-round RT-PCR on the TCR CDR3 using the HTBI primer set. TCRdb itself ran the multiplex PCR reads through MiXCR, one entry per CDR3 protein. The table has about 700,000 distinct CDR3 sequences, 12% to 15% seen once. The specimen sequenced was blood. These receptors were obtained from a woman younger than 30 with Graves' hyperthyroidism.

This clonotype was counted many times. This chain joins TRBV6-1 and TRBJ1-5, with a weak D call TRBD1 (6 bases). Trimming took 5 bases from V and 6 from J, leaving 23 bases between them. Germline CDR1 MNHNS, CDR2 SASEGT. The CDR3 covers 17 residues. CDR3 amino acids: CASSRTGLGGEAQPQHF. The CDR3 nucleotides read TGTGCCAGCAGTCGCACAGGGCTTGGGGGCGAGGCTCAGCCCCAGCATTTT.

The DNA for the CDR3 is TGTGCCAGCAGCTCTCGTGGGGCCGGTGGAAACACCATATATTTT. Protein: CASSSRGAGGNTIYF. The chain combines TRBV7-2 with TRBJ1-3, with a weak D call TRBD1 (5 bases). This CDR3 is 15 amino acids long. CDR1 SGHTA and CDR2 FQGNSA come from the germline V gene. V lost 4 bases and J lost 3, with 13 bases in between.

This clonotype was seen only a few times. This chain joins TRBV9 and TRBJ1-1; possible D gene TRBD1, 6 bases. Germline V lookup: CDR1 SGDLS, CDR2 YYNGEE. V lost 4 bases to trimming and J lost 5 bases, with 15 bases between them. There are 14 residues in the CDR3. CDR3 sequence: CASSKEGGWTEAFF. CDR3 nucleotides: TGTGCCAGCAGCAAAGAGGGGGGCTGGACTGAAGCTTTCTTT.

This clonotype was detected ten times or more. This sequence joins TRBV4-2 and TRBJ1-5; D not resolved. Germline V gives CDR1 LGHNA, CDR2 YNFKEQ. V was pared by 6 bases and J by 2 bases, with 11 bases between. The CDR3 has 14 residues. The CDR3 reads CASRKGSGNQPQHF. The CDR3 nucleotides read TGTGCCAGCAGGAAGGGATCGGGCAATCAGCCCCAGCATTTT.

The gene calls are TRBV28 and TRBJ1-4; a weak D match, TRBD1 (5 bases). CDR1 and CDR2 (germline): MDHEN, SYDVKM. The V end lost 4 bases, the J end lost 2 bases, and 14 bases lay between the germline ends. The CDR3 is 16 amino acids. The CDR3, as DNA: TGTGCCAGCAGTTCGGACCAGGGAATGACTAATGAAAAACTGTTTTTT. Translation: CASSSDQGMTNEKLFF.

This clonotype was recorded many times. V usage is TRBV7-9 and J usage is TRBJ2-7, with D possibly being TRBD2 (6 bases). The CDR3 contains 15 residues. V lost 5 bases and J 6 bases, leaving 20 bases between the germline ends. The germline CDR1 and CDR2 sequences are SEHNR and FQNEAQ (reference sequence). The CDR3 sequence is CASSLSGKVPGEQYF. The CDR3 DNA reads TGTGCCAGCAGCCTTAGCGGAAAGGTCCCAGGCGAGCAGTACTTC.

This clonotype was recorded many times. V and J are TRBV7-2 and TRBJ2-7, with 10 bases fitting TRBD1. The CDR3 covers 16 residues. V dropped 5 bases and J dropped 2; count of bases not matched to a gene: 9. Germline V gene data show CDR1 as SGHTA and CDR2 as FQGNSA. The CDR3 coding sequence is TGTGCCAGCAGCCGTACCGGGACAGGGGTCCCCTACGAGCAGTACTTC. Protein: CASSRTGTGVPYEQYF.

The sample holds a few counts of this clonotype. This chain links TRBV19 with TRBJ1-1; a possible D gene is TRBD1 (6 bases). Germline CDR1 LNHDA, CDR2 SQIVND (reference sequence). V lost 6 bases and J lost 5, with 22 bases in between. The CDR3 loop spans 16 amino acids. Here the CDR3 DNA reads TGTGCCAGTAGGAAAATACAGGGATCCTTGGGAACTGAAGCTTTCTTT. Protein sequence: CASRKIQGSLGTEAFF.

This clonotype was detected a few times. The junction does not match germline at one end; this may be a read error. This chain joins TRBV20-1 and TRBJ2-5; 13 bases are a match to TRBD2. This CDR3 contains 12 residues. CDR1 and CDR2 from the germline V gene are DFQATT and SNEGSKA (reference sequence). This CDR3 is CSASLLAGGPNF. The CDR3 nucleotides are TGCAGTGCTAGTCTACTAGCGGGAGGGCCCAACTTC.

This clonotype was counted many times. The chain couples TRBV2 to TRBJ1-5; no definite D call. V lost 4 bases and J 0 bases, leaving 13 bases between the germline ends. The germline gives CDR1 SNHLY, CDR2 FYNNEI. The CDR3 is 16 amino acids. The CDR3 loop is CASSGGQVLSNQPQHF. CDR3 coding DNA: TGTGCCAGCAGTGGAGGGCAGGTCCTTAGCAATCAGCCCCAGCATTTT.

CDR3: CASSVWDSFYEQYF. CDR3 nucleotide sequence: TGTGCCAGCAGCGTATGGGACTCCTTCTACGAGCAGTACTTC. This rearrangement joins TRBV9 to TRBJ2-7, with D possibly being TRBD2 (6 bases). The CDR3 runs 14 residues. From germline, CDR1 is SGDLS and CDR2 YYNGEE. The V gene lost 1 base and the J gene lost 3 bases, with 11 bases spanning the gap.

This clonotype was seen a handful of times. This chain connects TRBV6-1 to TRBJ2-5; D might be TRBD2 (7 bases). Per germline, CDR1 MNHNS and CDR2 SASEGT. Trimming left V 6 bases short and J 6 bases short, with 11 bases between. This CDR3 region has 12 residues. The CDR3 region has the DNA TGTGCCAGCAGAGGGGGGGGAAAGACCCAGTACTTC. Translating gives CASRGGGKTQYF.

This clonotype has just a few counts. At one boundary the junction diverges from the germline segment, which might be a read error. The J gene is TRBJ2-4, the V gene TRBV11-2, with 7 nucleotides matching TRBD2. Germline CDR1 SGHAT, CDR2 FQNNGV. CDR3 size: 18 residues. The CDR3 DNA sequence: TGTGCCAGCAGCTCGCCCCGGGGGGTGTTGCTAGCCAAAAACATTCAGTGCTTC. It encodes CASSSPRGVLLAKNIQCF.

This clonotype was recorded many times. V gene TRBV11-3 combines with J gene TRBJ2-1; D assignment may be TRBD1 or TRBD2 (6 bases each). CDR3 length: 16 amino acids. V lost 5 bases and J 6 bases, leaving 20 bases between the germline ends. CDR1 and CDR2 from the germline V gene are SGHNT and YENEEA. The CDR3 nucleotides read TGTGCCAGCAGCCCACCGGGGGAATGGGGGCCCAATGAGCAGTTCTTC. Translated: CASSPPGEWGPNEQFF.

CDR3 amino acids: CSARDPTRGRPLVEQFF. Here the CDR3 DNA reads TGCAGTGCTAGAGATCCCACTCGCGGGAGGCCCCTGGTTGAGCAGTTCTTC. The chain employs TRBV20-1 and TRBJ2-1; TRBD2 matches 8 bases. Germline CDR1 and CDR2: DFQATT and SNEGSKA (reference sequence). V lost 0 bases and J lost 9; bases outside the gene matches: 16. The CDR3 has 17 residues.

This clonotype was recorded many times. The chain uses TRBV10-3 and TRBJ2-1, with 10 bases identical to TRBD2. The CDR3 spans 13 residues. Germline CDR1 reads ENHRY; CDR2 reads SYGVKD. With V trimmed by 4 bases and J by 6 bases, 0 bases remained unmatched. CDR3 sequence: CAISGTSGNEQFF. The CDR3 coding sequence is TGTGCCATCAGTGGGACTAGCGGCAATGAGCAGTTCTTC.

This clonotype was detected many times. V usage is TRBV7-9 and J usage is TRBJ2-3; 7 bases map to TRBD2. CDR1 SEHNR and CDR2 FQNEAQ come from the germline V gene (reference sequence). This CDR3 is 16 amino acids long. J was trimmed by 2 bases and V by 2 bases; bases with no gene match: 7. The CDR3 loop reads CASSLYPSGDTDTQYF. CDR3 bases: TGTGCCAGCAGCTTATATCCTAGCGGAGACACAGATACGCAGTATTTT.

The chain links TRBV7-9 to TRBJ2-5, with 8 bases lining up with TRBD2. Germline lookup yields CDR1 SEHNR and CDR2 FQNEAQ (reference sequence). This CDR3 has 13 amino acids. V shed 7 bases, J shed 6 bases, and the junction held 7 bases outside the gene matches. CDR3 loop: CASTLSGSKTQYF. The CDR3 bases are TGTGCCAGCACACTCAGCGGGAGTAAGACCCAGTACTTC. The whole variable domain, remainder taken from reference TRBV7-9 and TRBJ2-5, is DTGVSQNPRHKITKRGQNVTFRCDPISEHNRLYWYRQTLGQGPEFLTYFQNEAQLEKSRLLSDRFSAERPKGSFSTLEIQRTEQGDSAMYLCASTLSGSKTQYFGPGTRLLVL.

The rearrangement joins TRBV19 to TRBJ2-6; no reliable D call. The V end lost 7 bases, the J end lost 4 bases, and 11 bases lay between the germline ends. The CDR3 totals 14 residues. CDR1 and CDR2 (germline): LNHDA, SQIVND (reference sequence). CDR3 in amino acids: CASKAGTGANVLTF. CDR3 bases: TGTGCCAGTAAGGCAGGCACAGGGGCCAACGTCCTGACTTTC.

This clonotype appeared many times. The chain has TRBV5-6 and TRBJ1-1, with 9 positions matching TRBD1. The CDR3 totals 15 residues. The V gene end was trimmed by 2 bases and the J gene end by 1 base; junction bases not matched to a gene: 3. Per the germline V gene, CDR1 is SGHDT and CDR2 is YYEEEE. The CDR3 sequence: CASSLWDRANTEAFF. Here the CDR3 DNA reads TGTGCCAGCAGCTTATGGGACAGGGCGAACACTGAAGCTTTCTTT.

This clonotype was recorded at least ten times. The chain combines TRBV2 with TRBJ2-3; 10 positions agree with TRBD1. This CDR3 has 14 amino acids. Looked up from germline, CDR1 is SNHLY and CDR2 is FYNNEI. With 6 bases clipped from V and 5 bases from J, the junction kept 5 bases outside the gene matches. In DNA, the CDR3 is TGTGCCAGCAGCGCCGGGACAGGGGAAGATACGCAGTATTTT. Translated, it gives CASSAGTGEDTQYF.

The J gene is TRBJ1-4, the V gene TRBV4-1, with D hard to call. CDR3 length: 16 residues. Germline CDR1 and CDR2: MGHRA and YSYEKL. V was shortened by 1 base and J by 8 bases, with 17 bases between the two germline ends. The CDR3 nucleotides are TGCGCCAGCAGCCAAGCCCCGGGCCTTAGAGTGGAAAAACTGTTTTTT. This encodes CASSQAPGLRVEKLFF.

The V and J genes are TRBV20-1 and TRBJ2-7, with 10 nucleotides matching TRBD1. The J call may be faulty, since TRBJ2-1 better matches the DNA end. CDR3 length: 14 amino acids. CDR1 and CDR2 (germline): DFQATT, SNEGSKA (reference sequence). The CDR3 sequence is CSGIMGQGIYEQFF. CDR3 nucleotide sequence: TGCAGTGGTATAATGGGACAGGGGATCTACGAGCAGTTCTTC.

This clonotype came up many times. The genes are TRBV6-1 and TRBJ2-1; TRBD1 is a possible D gene (6 bases). Trimming took 5 bases from V and 2 from J, leaving 16 bases between them. CDR3 length: 16 residues. Germline V CDR1 and CDR2: MNHNS, SASEGT. The CDR3 is CASSSRSTGTYNEQFF. The CDR3 DNA is TGTGCCAGCAGTTCGCGATCGACAGGAACCTACAATGAGCAGTTCTTC.